A selection of T cell receptor beta chains follows, all from one sample in a study of blood T cell repertoires in COVID-19. The data were produced by immunoSEQ multiplex PCR, yet TCRdb's version contains in-frame clones alone and is incomplete. Among around 170,000 clones, around nine tenths were seen once, and the ten largest hold 0.55% to 0.6%. Sample: peripheral blood. Receptors were obtained from a man between 60 and 75 years old with COVID-19, enrolled during active disease. The CDR3 runs from the conserved cysteine through the conserved F or W. The D gene is left open where the match is weak. Not every row has a clone size; where given, it reads once, few, many or a size class.

TRBV19	TRBJ1-1	NA	NA	TGTGCCAGTAGTATCTCAGGGGTCCTGAACACTGAAGCTTTCTTT	CASSISGVLNTEAFF
TRBV29-1	TRBJ1-3	NA	NA	TGCAGCGTCGGGAGGGGGTCTGGAAACACCATATATTTT	CSVGRGSGNTIYF
TRBV18	TRBJ2-2	NA	NA	TGTGCCAGCTCACCATTAGCCCAGCGATCGACGAACACCGGGGAGCTGTTTTTT	CASSPLAQRSTNTGELFF
TRBV29-1	TRBJ1-2	NA	NA	TGCAGCGCAATCGGAGTTCGATATGGCTACACCTTC	CSAIGVRYGYTF
TRBV2	TRBJ2-3	NA	TRBD2	TGTGCCAGCAAGGAAAGGACTAGCGTGATCACAGATACGCAGTATTTT	CASKERTSVITDTQYF
TRBV7-2	TRBJ2-1	NA	NA	TGTGCCAGCAGCTTCCCTATGAAGTATGAGCAGTTCTTC	CASSFPMKYEQFF
TRBV6-5	TRBJ2-7	NA	NA	TGTGCCAGCAGTTACTCGGTGGGGGGCTCCTACGAGCAGTACTTC	CASSYSVGGSYEQYF
TRBV5-8	TRBJ2-3	NA	NA	TGTGCCAGCAGCCCCGGCCGGGACACAGATACGCAGTATTTT	CASSPGRDTDTQYF
TRBV4-2	TRBJ2-6	NA	TRBD1	TGTGCCAGCAGCCAACTAGGACAGGGGATGCTCTCTGGGGCCAACGTCCTGACTTTC	CASSQLGQGMLSGANVLTF
TRBV15	TRBJ2-5	NA	TRBD2	TGTGCCACCAGCAGCTGGACTAGCGGGAACCAAGAGACCCAGTACTTC	CATSSWTSGNQETQYF
TRBV27	TRBJ1-1	NA	NA	TGTGCCAGCAGAAATACAGCGAACACTGAAGCTTTCTTT	CASRNTANTEAFF
TRBV19	TRBJ2-7	NA	TRBD2	TGTGCCAGTAGTCCCCGGACTAGCACCTACGAGCAGTACTTC	CASSPRTSTYEQYF
TRBV5-1	TRBJ1-2	NA	TRBD1	TGCGCCAGCAGAATAAATCCGGGACAGGGGAACTATGGCTACACCTTC	CASRINPGQGNYGYTF
TRBV5-8	TRBJ2-3	NA	NA	TGTGCCAGCAGCTTGAGGCGGGTGAAGGCGGCAGATACGCAGTATTTT	CASSLRRVKAADTQYF
TRBV25-1	TRBJ2-3	once	TRBD1	TGTGCCAGCAGTCGAGGACAGGGGGCAACAGATACGCAGTATTTT	CASSRGQGATDTQYF
TRBV7-2	TRBJ2-2	NA	NA	TGTGCCAGCAGCTTAGGACAAGTCACCGGGGAGCTGTTTTTT	CASSLGQVTGELFF
TRBV11-2	TRBJ1-1	few	TRBD1	TGTGCCAGCAGCGCAGGACAGGGGGCAAACACTGAAGCTTTCTTT	CASSAGQGANTEAFF
TRBV13	TRBJ1-2	NA	NA	TGTGCCAGCATGCCCTGGACAGCTTTTCACTATGGCTACACCTTC	CASMPWTAFHYGYTF
TRBV4-2	TRBJ2-6	NA	NA	TGTGCCAGCAGCCAAGCGAAACACAGCTCTGGGGCCAACGTCCTGACTTTC	CASSQAKHSSGANVLTF
TRBV5-4	TRBJ2-2	once	NA	TGTGCCAGCAGCCCGGGCAGGGCTAACACCGGGGAGCTGTTTTTT	CASSPGRANTGELFF
TRBV29-1	TRBJ1-3	NA	NA	TGCAGCGTTGACTCGAGCTCTGGAAACACCATATATTTT	CSVDSSSGNTIYF
TRBV6-6	TRBJ1-5	NA	NA	TGTGCCAGCAGTTACAGGGAGGCCAATCAGCCCCAGCATTTT	CASSYREANQPQHF
TRBV5-5	TRBJ2-5	NA	TRBD2	TGTGCCAGCAGTCACCAAATAGCGGGGGGACAAGAGACCCAGTACTTC	CASSHQIAGGQETQYF
TRBV7-3	TRBJ2-1	NA	NA	TGTGCCAGCAGCCCCCAGGGTGCAGGCCTAGTAAGTGAGCAGTTCTTC	CASSPQGAGLVSEQFF
TRBV19	TRBJ1-5	once	NA	TGTGCCAGTAGTATAGGTCGGGGAGAGGGCAATCAGCCCCAGCATTTT	CASSIGRGEGNQPQHF
TRBV25-1	TRBJ1-4	few	TRBD1	TGTGCCAGCAGTGTTTTGGGACAGGCTAATGAAAAACTGTTTTTT	CASSVLGQANEKLFF
TRBV4-3	TRBJ1-1	NA	TRBD1	TGCGCCAGCAGCCTCACACAGGGGGCCAACACTGAAGCTTTCTTT	CASSLTQGANTEAFF
TRBV4-3	TRBJ1-2	NA	NA	TGCGCCAGCAGCCAAGATCCGGGGGGCGCGGGCTACACCTTC	CASSQDPGGAGYTF
TRBV7-3	TRBJ2-5	few	TRBD2	TGTGCCAGCAGCCCTCAAAGCGGGGGGAAACAAGAGACCCAGTACTTC	CASSPQSGGKQETQYF